The 5 T cell receptor beta chains reported below all come from one sample, sequenced in a study of blood T cells in healthy people across ages. Sample-barcoded 5' priming and a J-beta primer mix drove a second PCR of roughly 7 to 11 cycles. One entry per CDR3 protein, called by TCRdb with MiXCR from the 5' RACE reads. This sample has 550,000 to 750,000 distinct CDR3 sequences, with 21% found just once. Input material: blood. The receptors derive from a man between 70 and 80 years old in good health.

This clonotype was counted a few times. As DNA, the CDR3 is TGCAGCGGAAGTCCGGGACAGGGCTACGAGCAGTACTTC. Amino acids: CSGSPGQGYEQYF. The V call is TRBV29-1, the J call TRBJ2-7, with 9 bases fitting TRBD1. Losses at the gene ends were 7 bases for V and 3 bases for J; bases not matched to a gene: 7. The CDR3 totals 13 residues. Germline values: CDR1 SQVTM, CDR2 ANQGSEA.

In this sample, this clonotype turned up many times. V gene TRBV20-1 combines with J gene TRBJ2-1; 9 bases agree with TRBD2. Germline CDR1 reads DFQATT; CDR2 reads SNEGSKA (reference sequence). The CDR3 totals 15 residues. V was pared by 0 bases and J by 4 bases, with 4 bases of the junction left unmatched. DNA of the CDR3: TGCAGTGCTAGAGATCCAGCGGGAGGATACAATGAGCAGTTCTTC. This gives the protein CSARDPAGGYNEQFF.

This clonotype was observed a few times. V is TRBV7-6 and J is TRBJ1-4, with 7 bases aligning to TRBD1. There are 15 residues in the CDR3. With 8 bases clipped from V and 0 bases from J, the junction kept 6 bases outside the gene matches. The germline V gene has CDR1 SGHVS and CDR2 FNYEAQ. CDR3 nucleotides: TGTGCCAGCGGGGGGACAGCCTCAACTAATGAAAAACTGTTTTTT. Protein product: CASGGTASTNEKLFF.

This clonotype was seen at least ten times. Sequence at one end of the junction differs from germline and may be a read error. This chain uses TRBV29-1 with TRBJ2-5; 8 positions agree with TRBD2. CDR3 length: 13 residues. Germline V gene lookup returns CDR1 SQVTM and CDR2 ANQGSEA. Written as DNA, the CDR3 is TGCAGCACTCCAGCGGGAGACCACGAGACCCAGTACTTC. Translation gives CSTPAGDHETQYF. The variable domain in full, completed from reference TRBV29-1 and TRBJ2-5, reads SAVISQKPSRDICQRGTSLTIQCQVDSQVTMMFWYRQQPGQSLTLIATANQGSEATYESGFVIDKFPISRPNLTFSTLTVSNMSPEDSSIYLCSTPAGDHETQYFGPGTRLLVL.

This clonotype turned up a few times. J is TRBJ2-1 and V is TRBV13; 13 bases agree with TRBD2. This CDR3 is 20 amino acids long. V shed 4 bases, J shed 2 bases, and the junction held 14 bases outside the gene matches. Per germline, CDR1 PRHDT and CDR2 FYEKMQ (reference sequence). The CDR3 nucleotides are TGTGCCAGCAGCTCCAACCATCCCGGGACTAGCGGGATTACCTACAATGAGCAGTTCTTC. Amino acid sequence: CASSSNHPGTSGITYNEQFF.